These T cell receptor beta chains were read from a single sample in a study of beta chain features in type 1 diabetes. Using immunoSEQ multiplex PCR, the repertoire was profiled, and TCRdb retains in-frame clones only, with some absent. The sample consists of 250,000 or so clones, 11% to 15% of them appearing once. Material for sequencing was naive CD4+ T cells from blood. These receptor sequences come from a man under 40 with type 1 diabetes. Both conserved end residues are part of each CDR3. D genes are given only for firm matches. Clone size is given for some rows only: seen once, a few or many times, or a class if the clone is expanded.

>TRBJ1-5|TRBD1|TRBV7-6|-
CASSLEPWDRGARGSNQPQHF
>TRBJ2-7|-|TRBV30|few
CAWSVHYEQYF
>TRBJ2-3|TRBD1|TRBV29-1|-
CSVRTGSTDTQYF
>TRBJ1-1|-|TRBV6-5|few
CASSYGGDTEAFF
>TRBJ2-3|TRBD1|TRBV29-1|few
CSVEVVQGAGDTQYF
>TRBJ2-1|-|TRBV5-6|few
CASSFNRLSYNEQFF
>TRBJ2-3|TRBD1|TRBV5-4|few
CASRTGTGEVGTDTQYF
>TRBJ2-1|TRBD1|TRBV29-1|few
CSVAPLGQGGAQFF
>TRBJ1-1|-|TRBV7-9|few
CASSLSSGVDTEAFF
>TRBJ2-3|-|TRBV2|-
CASSLEVADTQYF
>TRBJ2-5|TRBD2|TRBV5-1|-
CASSLGSGANLQETQYF
>TRBJ2-7|-|TRBV20-1|few
CSATPAYEQYF
>TRBJ2-1|-|TRBV5-1|-
CASSSGGASSYNEQFF
>TRBJ1-4|TRBD1|TRBV5-1|few
CASSMDRGRTNEKLFF
>TRBJ1-6|-|TRBV5-4|-
CASLRQGGNSPLHF
>TRBJ2-1|TRBD2|TRBV19|few
CASSPGTISYNEQFF
>TRBJ1-3|-|TRBV18|few
CASSARVAGTIYF
>TRBJ2-5|TRBD2|TRBV5-1|-
CASSQGLAAQETQYF
>TRBJ2-2|-|TRBV5-1|-
CASSYGSAKTGELFF
>TRBJ1-5|TRBD1|TRBV7-9|-
CASSRTGGHQPQHF
>TRBJ2-4|TRBD1|TRBV15|-
CATENRDSPAKNIQYF
>TRBJ2-5|TRBD1|TRBV11-1|-
CASSLPGQQETQYF
>TRBJ2-2|-|TRBV6-1|-
CASRTVLTRTGELFF
>TRBJ2-5|TRBD1|TRBV27|-
CASRGTGGSTQYF